This record covers a single T cell receptor (beta chain). This entry comes from a study of OX40 agonist ivuxolimab in advanced cancers. Study summary: Intravenous ivuxolimab at 0.01 to 10 mg/kg was given to patients every 2 weeks.

The method was immunoSEQ multiplex PCR; TCRdb's version includes in-frame clones alone and lacks a portion of them. The sample includes over 100,000 clones, about nine tenths of them seen just once. Blood sampling took place at baseline, cycle 4 day 1, and cycle 7 day 1. This CDR3 is 16 amino acids long. Trimming cost V 4 bases and J 6 bases; bases outside gene matches: 13. The V gene's germline CDR1 is SGHRS and CDR2 YFSETQ. The clonotype was recovered from an adult with an advanced solid tumor such as melanoma, head and neck, liver or kidney cancer. The sample consisted of CD4+ or CD8+ T cells sorted from blood, taken in a trial of the OX40 agonist ivuxolimab. The chain combines TRBV5-1 with TRBJ2-4, with 7 bases identical to TRBD2. CDR3 nucleotides: TGCGCCAGCAGCGGGGGTGCGGGAGCTTGGGGAAACATTCAGTACTTC. This codes for CASSGGAGAWGNIQYF. Variable domain in full (rest from reference TRBV5-1 and TRBJ2-4): KAGVTQTPRYLIKTRGQQVTLSCSPISGHRSVSWYQQTPGQGLQFLFEYFSETQRNKGNFPGRFSGRQFSNSRSEMNVSTLELGDSALYLCASSGGAGAWGNIQYFGAGTRLSVL.